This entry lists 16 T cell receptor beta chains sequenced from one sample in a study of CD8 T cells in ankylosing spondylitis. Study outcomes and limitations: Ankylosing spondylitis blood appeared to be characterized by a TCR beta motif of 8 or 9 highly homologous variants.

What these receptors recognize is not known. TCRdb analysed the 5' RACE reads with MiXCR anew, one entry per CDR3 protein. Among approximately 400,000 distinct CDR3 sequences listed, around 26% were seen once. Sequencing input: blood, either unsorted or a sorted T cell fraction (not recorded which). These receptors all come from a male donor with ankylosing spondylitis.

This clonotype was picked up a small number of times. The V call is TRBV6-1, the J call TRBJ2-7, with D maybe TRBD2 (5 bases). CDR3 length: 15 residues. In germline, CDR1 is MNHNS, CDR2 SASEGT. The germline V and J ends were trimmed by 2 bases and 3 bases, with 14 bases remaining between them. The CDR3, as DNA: TGTGCCAGCAGTGAATATCGCCACGCGGGCTACGAGCAGTACGTC. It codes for CASSEYRHAGYEQYV.

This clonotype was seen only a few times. Written as DNA, the CDR3 is TGTGCCAGCAAGGCCAGCTACTCCTACGAGCAGTACTTC. It yields the protein CASKASYSYEQYF. The gene calls are TRBV2 and TRBJ2-7; D is unclear. V was pared by 7 bases and J by 0 bases, with 10 bases between. CDR1 is SNHLY, CDR2 FYNNEI, per germline. CDR3 length: 13 residues.

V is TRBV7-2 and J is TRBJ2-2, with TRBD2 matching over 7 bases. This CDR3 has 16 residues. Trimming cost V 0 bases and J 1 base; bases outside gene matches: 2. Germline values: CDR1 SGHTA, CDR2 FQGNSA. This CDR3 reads CASSLAPSGNTGELFF. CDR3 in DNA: TGTGCCAGCAGCTTAGCTCCTAGCGGGAACACCGGGGAGCTGTTTTTT.

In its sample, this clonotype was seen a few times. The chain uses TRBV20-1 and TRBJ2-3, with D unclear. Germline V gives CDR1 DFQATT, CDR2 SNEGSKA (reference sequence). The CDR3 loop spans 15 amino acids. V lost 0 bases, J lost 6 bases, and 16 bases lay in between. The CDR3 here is CSARDGFMSPDTQYF. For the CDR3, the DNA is TGCAGTGCTAGAGATGGGTTTATGTCGCCCGATACGCAGTATTTT.

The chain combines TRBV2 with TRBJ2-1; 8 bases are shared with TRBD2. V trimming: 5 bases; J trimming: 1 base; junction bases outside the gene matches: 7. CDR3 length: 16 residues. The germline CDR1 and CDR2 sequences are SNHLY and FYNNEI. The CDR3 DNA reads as TGTGCCAGCAGTCCTCGGACTAGCAGTTCCTACAATGAGCAGTTCTTC. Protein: CASSPRTSSSYNEQFF.

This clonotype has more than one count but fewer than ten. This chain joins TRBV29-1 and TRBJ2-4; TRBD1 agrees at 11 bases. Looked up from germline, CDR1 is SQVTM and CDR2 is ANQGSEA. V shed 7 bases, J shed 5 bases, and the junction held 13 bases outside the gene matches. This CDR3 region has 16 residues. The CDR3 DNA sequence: TGCAGCGGTGGATGGGGACAGGGGGGTCAGCAAAACATTCAGTACTTC. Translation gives CSGGWGQGGQQNIQYF.

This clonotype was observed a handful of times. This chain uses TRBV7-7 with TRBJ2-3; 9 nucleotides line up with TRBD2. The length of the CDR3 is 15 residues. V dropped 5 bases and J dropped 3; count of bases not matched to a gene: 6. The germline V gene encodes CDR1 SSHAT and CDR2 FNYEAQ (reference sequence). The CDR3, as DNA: TGTGCCAGCAGCCCGGGACTAGCTCGAACAGATACGCAGTATTTT. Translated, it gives CASSPGLARTDTQYF.

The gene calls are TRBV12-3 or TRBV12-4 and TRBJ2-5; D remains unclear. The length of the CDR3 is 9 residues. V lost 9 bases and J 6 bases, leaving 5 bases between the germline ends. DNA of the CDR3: TGTGCCAGTTGGAAGACCCAGTACTTC. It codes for CASWKTQYF.

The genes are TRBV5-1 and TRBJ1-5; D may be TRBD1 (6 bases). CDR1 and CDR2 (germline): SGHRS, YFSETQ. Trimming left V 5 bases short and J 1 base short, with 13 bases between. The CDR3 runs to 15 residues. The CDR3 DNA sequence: TGCGCCAGCAGTTGGGGGGCAGGAAGCAATCAGCCCCAGCATTTT. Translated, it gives CASSWGAGSNQPQHF.

Here the CDR3 DNA reads TGTGCCAGCAGTTTCGACGGCCAACCCTACACTGAAGCTTTCTTT. Its protein is CASSFDGQPYTEAFF. The chain recombines TRBV27 with TRBJ1-1; no firm D call. Trimming took 3 bases from V and 3 from J, leaving 14 bases between them. The CDR3 is 15 residues long. Germline V gene sequence: CDR1 MNHEY, CDR2 SMNVEV (reference sequence).

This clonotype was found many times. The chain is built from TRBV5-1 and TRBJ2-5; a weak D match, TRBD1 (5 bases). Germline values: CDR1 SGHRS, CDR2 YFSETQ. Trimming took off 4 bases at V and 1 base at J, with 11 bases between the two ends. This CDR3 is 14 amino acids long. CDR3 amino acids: CASSPGHSQETQYF. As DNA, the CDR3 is TGCGCCAGCAGCCCAGGACACTCCCAAGAGACCCAGTACTTC. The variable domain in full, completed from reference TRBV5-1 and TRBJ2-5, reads KAGVTQTPRYLIKTRGQQVTLSCSPISGHRSVSWYQQTPGQGLQFLFEYFSETQRNKGNFPGRFSGRQFSNSRSEMNVSTLELGDSALYLCASSPGHSQETQYFGPGTRLLVL.

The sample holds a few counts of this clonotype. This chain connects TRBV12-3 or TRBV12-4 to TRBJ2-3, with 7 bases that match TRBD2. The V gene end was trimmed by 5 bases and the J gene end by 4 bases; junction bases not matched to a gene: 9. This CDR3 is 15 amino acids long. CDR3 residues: CASSRAGKGSDTQYF. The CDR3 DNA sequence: TGTGCCAGCAGTAGAGCGGGAAAGGGTTCAGATACGCAGTATTTT.

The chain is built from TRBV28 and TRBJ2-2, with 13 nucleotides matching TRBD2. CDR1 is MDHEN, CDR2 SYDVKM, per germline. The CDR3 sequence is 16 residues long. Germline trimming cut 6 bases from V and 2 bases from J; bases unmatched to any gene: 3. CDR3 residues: CASRTGLAGNTGELFF. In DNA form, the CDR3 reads TGTGCCAGCAGAACGGGACTAGCGGGAAACACCGGGGAGCTGTTTTTT. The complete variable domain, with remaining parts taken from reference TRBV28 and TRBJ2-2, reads DVKVTQSSRYLVKRTGEKVFLECVQDMDHENMFWYRQDPGLGLRLIYFSYDVKMKEKGDIPEGYSVSREKKERFSLILESASTNQTSMYLCASRTGLAGNTGELFFGEGSRLTVL.

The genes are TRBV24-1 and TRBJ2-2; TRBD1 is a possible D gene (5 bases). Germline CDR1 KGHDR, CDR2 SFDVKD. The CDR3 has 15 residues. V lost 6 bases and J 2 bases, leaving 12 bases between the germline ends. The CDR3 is CATSPGALNTGELFF. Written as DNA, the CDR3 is TGTGCCACCAGTCCTGGGGCACTAAACACCGGGGAGCTGTTTTTT.

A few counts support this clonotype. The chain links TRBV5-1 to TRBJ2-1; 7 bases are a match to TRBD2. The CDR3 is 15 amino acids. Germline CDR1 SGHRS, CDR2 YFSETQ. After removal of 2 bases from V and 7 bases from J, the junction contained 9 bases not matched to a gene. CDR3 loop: CASSLEGGPGNEQFF. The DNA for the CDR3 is TGCGCCAGCAGCTTAGAGGGAGGGCCCGGGAATGAGCAGTTCTTC.

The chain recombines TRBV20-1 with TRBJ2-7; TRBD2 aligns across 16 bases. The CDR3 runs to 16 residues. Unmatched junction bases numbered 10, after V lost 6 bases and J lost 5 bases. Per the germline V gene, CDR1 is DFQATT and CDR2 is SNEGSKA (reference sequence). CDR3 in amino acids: CSALGLAGGPYNEQYF. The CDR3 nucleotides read TGCAGTGCCTTGGGACTAGCGGGAGGGCCTTACAACGAGCAGTACTTC.